These 3 T cell receptor beta chains were sequenced from one sample in a study of T-cell reconstitution after alpha-beta-depleted transplantation in children. Library preparation (for TCRbeta) was performed with unique molecular identifiers. A single record per CDR3 protein comes from TCRdb applying MiXCR to the PCR reads. In the table there are about 240,000 distinct CDR3 sequences, about a quarter of which are singletons. The sequencing here drew on PBMCs, taken before TCRalphabeta/CD19-depleted stem cell transplant. The receptor source for this set is a girl aged 2 to 10 with Fanconi anemia, due to receive a stem cell transplant.

This clonotype was counted many times. The V call is TRBV29-1, the J call TRBJ2-1; TRBD2 is a possible D gene (5 bases). The CDR3 runs to 16 residues. Deletions cut 1 base from V and 2 bases from J, with 15 bases between. Germline V CDR1 and CDR2: SQVTM, ANQGSEA. CDR3 region: CSVEGGSRVPYNEQFF. The DNA for the CDR3 is TGCAGCGTTGAAGGAGGGAGTAGGGTGCCCTACAATGAGCAGTTCTTC.

This sequence joins TRBV7-3 and TRBJ2-5; 7 bases are shared with TRBD1. The CDR3 is 13 residues long. Germline CDR1 reads SGHTA; CDR2 reads FQGTGA. J lost 4 bases, V lost 4 bases, and 3 bases had no gene match. In DNA form, the CDR3 reads TGTGCCAGCAGCTCGGACAGGCGAGAGACCCAGTACTTC. Translation: CASSSDRRETQYF. Together with reference TRBV7-3 and TRBJ2-5, the CDR3 gives the full variable domain: GAGVSQTPSNKVTEKGKYVELRCDPISGHTALYWYRQSLGQGPEFLIYFQGTGAADDSGLPNDRFFAVRPEGSVSTLKIQRTERGDSAVYLCASSSDRRETQYFGPGTRLLVL.

This clonotype has a handful of counts. The V call is TRBV5-6, the J call TRBJ2-5, with 7 bases fitting TRBD2. Germline trimming cut 4 bases from V and 3 bases from J; bases unmatched to any gene: 6. Germline assignment: CDR1 SGHDT and CDR2 YYEEEE. CDR3 length equals 14 residues. CDR3 in amino acids: CASSRLAVKETQYF. The CDR3 DNA is TGTGCCAGCAGCCGACTAGCCGTGAAAGAGACCCAGTACTTC.